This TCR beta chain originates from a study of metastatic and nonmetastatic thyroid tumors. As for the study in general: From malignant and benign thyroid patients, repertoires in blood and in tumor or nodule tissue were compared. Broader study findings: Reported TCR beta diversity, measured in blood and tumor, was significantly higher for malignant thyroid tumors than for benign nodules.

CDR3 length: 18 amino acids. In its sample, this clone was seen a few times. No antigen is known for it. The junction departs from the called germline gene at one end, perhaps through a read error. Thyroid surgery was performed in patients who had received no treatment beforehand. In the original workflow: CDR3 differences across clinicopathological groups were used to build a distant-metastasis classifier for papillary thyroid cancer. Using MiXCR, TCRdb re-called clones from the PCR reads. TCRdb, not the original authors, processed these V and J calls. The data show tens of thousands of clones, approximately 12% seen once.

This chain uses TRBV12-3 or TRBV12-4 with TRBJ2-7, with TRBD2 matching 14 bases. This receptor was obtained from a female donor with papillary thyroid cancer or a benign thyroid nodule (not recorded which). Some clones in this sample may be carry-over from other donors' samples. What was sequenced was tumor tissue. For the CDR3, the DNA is TGTGCCAGCAGTTCCCCAGGACTAGCGGGAGGATGGGGCTACGAGCAGTGCTTC. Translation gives CASSSPGLAGGWGYEQCF.